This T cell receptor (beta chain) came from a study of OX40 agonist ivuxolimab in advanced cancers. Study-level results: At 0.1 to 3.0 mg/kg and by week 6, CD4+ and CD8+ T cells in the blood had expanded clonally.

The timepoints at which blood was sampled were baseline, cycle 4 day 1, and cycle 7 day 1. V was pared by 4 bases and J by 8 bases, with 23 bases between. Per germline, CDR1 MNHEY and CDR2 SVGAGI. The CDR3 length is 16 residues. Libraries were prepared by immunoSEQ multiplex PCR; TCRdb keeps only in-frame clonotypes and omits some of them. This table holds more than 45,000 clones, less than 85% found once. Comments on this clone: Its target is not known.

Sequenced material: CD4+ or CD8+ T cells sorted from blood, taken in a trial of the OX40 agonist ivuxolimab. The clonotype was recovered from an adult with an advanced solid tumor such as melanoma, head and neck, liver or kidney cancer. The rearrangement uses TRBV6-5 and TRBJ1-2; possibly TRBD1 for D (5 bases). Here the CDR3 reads CASSSLRGGAVYGYTF. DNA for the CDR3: TGTGCCAGCAGTTCCCTCCGAGGCGGGGCCGTGTACGGCTACACCTTC.